One sample yielded the 25 T cell receptor beta chains listed below, sequenced in a study of blood T cells in healthy people across ages. PCR was performed a second time for about 7 to 11 cycles using a sample-barcoded 5' primer and a J-beta primer mix. TCRdb recomputed calls from the 5' RACE reads with MiXCR, one row per CDR3 protein. The table has about 650,000 distinct CDR3 sequences, roughly 32% seen once. Sequencing was carried out using blood. These TCRs come from a woman older than 75 in good health.

This clonotype came up many times. The rearrangement links TRBV20-1 to TRBJ1-2; TRBD1 might be the D (6 bases). Germline lookup yields CDR1 DFQATT and CDR2 SNEGSKA (reference sequence). The CDR3 is made up of 14 amino acids. V lost 0 bases to trimming and J lost 2 bases, with 10 bases between them. CDR3 protein: CSARDIGTNYGYTF. In nucleotides, the CDR3 is TGCAGTGCTAGAGATATTGGGACAAACTATGGCTACACCTTC.

In regard to this clonotype: One junction end does not reproduce the germline sequence, and a read error may be involved. This chain joins TRBV10-3 and TRBJ2-1; the match to TRBD1 covers 10 bases. The length of the CDR3 is 13 residues. Germline CDR1 is ENHRY and CDR2 is SYGVKD. CDR3 residues: CAISEVRDRGALF. The CDR3 bases are TGTGCCATCAGTGAAGTGAGGGACAGGGGCGCACTCTTC.

As concerns this clonotype: This may stem from a read error, because a much larger clone lies one nucleotide away. The J gene is TRBJ2-3, the V gene TRBV15; 7 nucleotides match TRBD2. CDR3 length: 11 amino acids. Germline CDR1 is LNHNV and CDR2 is YYDKDF (reference sequence). CDR3 in amino acids: CAPSGVDTQYF. In DNA, the CDR3 is TGTGCCCCCAGCGGGGTAGATACGCAGTATTTT.

A note on this clonotype: A much larger clone differs by one base, so this may be a read error. V gene TRBV9 combines with J gene TRBJ1-6, with TRBD1 matching 8 bases. There are 15 residues in the CDR3. Germline assignment: CDR1 SGDLS and CDR2 YYNGEE. DNA for the CDR3: TGTGCCAGCGGCGTCCGGACAGGGCACAATTCACCCCTCCACTTT. Translating it yields CASGVRTGHNSPLHF.

As regards this clonotype: A much larger clone differs by one base, so this may be a read error. The J gene is TRBJ2-7, the V gene TRBV5-1, with 9 bases that match TRBD1. CDR3 length equals 15 residues. V shed 4 bases, J shed 7 bases, and the junction held 12 bases outside the gene matches. Germline V gene sequence: CDR1 SGHRS, CDR2 YFSETQ. CDR3 in amino acids: CASSPGQGNYNEQYF. CDR3 DNA: TGCGCCAGCAGCCCTGGACAGGGGAACTACAATGAGCAGTACTTC.

DNA of the CDR3: TGCAGTGCTAAAACTGACAGGGTCAATGGCTACACCTTC. Protein: CSAKTDRVNGYTF. The chain joins TRBV20-1 to TRBJ1-2; 7 bases are a match to TRBD1. Germline CDR1 and CDR2: DFQATT and SNEGSKA (reference sequence). With 4 bases clipped from V and 6 bases from J, the junction kept 8 bases outside the gene matches. This CDR3 comprises 13 residues.

This clonotype showed up many times. The V call is TRBV4-3, the J call TRBJ2-4, with no clear D. V was cut by 0 bases and J by 0 bases, with 9 bases left in between. CDR1 and CDR2 (germline): LGHNA, YSLEER. The CDR3 covers 16 residues. The DNA for the CDR3 is TGCGCCAGCAGCCAAGACCCAGCCGGAGCCAAAAACATTCAGTACTTC. It codes for CASSQDPAGAKNIQYF.

This sequence joins TRBV20-1 and TRBJ2-1, with a tentative D call TRBD2 (5 bases). This CDR3 comprises 14 residues. V was cut by 6 bases and J by 0 bases, with 12 bases left in between. Germline V lookup: CDR1 DFQATT, CDR2 SNEGSKA (reference sequence). CDR3 nucleotides: TGCAGTGCACAAAGCGCGGGCTCCTACAATGAGCAGTTCTTC. It specifies CSAQSAGSYNEQFF.

Comments on this clonotype: Being one base from a much bigger clone, this may be a read error. The chain uses TRBV20-1 and TRBJ1-2; possible D gene TRBD1, 5 bases. The CDR3 is 14 amino acids. The ends were cut back, 3 bases at V and 12 bases at J, with 23 bases in the middle. The germline V gene has CDR1 DFQATT and CDR2 SNEGSKA (reference sequence). Written as DNA, the CDR3 is TGCAGTGCTAGTAGCCAGACGGGGGTTCAGGGCCACACCTTC. Encoded protein: CSASSQTGVQGHTF.

Details on this clonotype: This may be a read error: a much more frequent sequence differs by one nucleotide. This chain joins TRBV6-2 or TRBV6-3 and TRBJ2-5, with 10 bases fitting TRBD2. The CDR3 is 14 residues long. J was trimmed by 11 bases and V by 6 bases; bases with no gene match: 12. CDR1 is MNHEY, CDR2 SVGEGT, per germline. The CDR3 here is CASRYSGGNNEQYF. The CDR3, as DNA: TGTGCCAGCAGATATAGCGGGGGGAACAATGAGCAGTACTTC.

Many counts were recorded for this clonotype. The J gene is TRBJ1-2, the V gene TRBV30; D ambiguous. Germline V gene data show CDR1 as GTSNPN and CDR2 as SVGIG (reference sequence). This CDR3 region has 10 residues. For the CDR3, the DNA is TGTGGGACGGACGTTATGGGCTACACCTTC. Amino acids: CGTDVMGYTF.

The V gene is TRBV2, the J gene TRBJ1-5; D is perhaps TRBD1 (5 bases). With 1 base removed from V and 2 bases from J, the gap between germline ends came to 9 bases. The V gene's germline CDR1 is SNHLY and CDR2 FYNNEI. The CDR3 extends over 15 amino acids. Written as DNA, the CDR3 is TGTGCCAGCAGTGAAGGGCAGGGACGCAATCAGCCCCAGCATTTT. Its protein product is CASSEGQGRNQPQHF.

This chain links TRBV7-9 with TRBJ1-5; 8 bases match TRBD1. Trimming cost V 5 bases and J 7 bases; bases outside gene matches: 7. This CDR3 has 14 residues. CDR1 SEHNR and CDR2 FQNEAQ come from the germline V gene (reference sequence). The CDR3 is CASSIDRGGQPQHF. DNA of the CDR3: TGTGCCAGCAGCATCGACAGGGGCGGCCAGCCCCAGCATTTT.

This clonotype occurred many times. V is TRBV7-9 and J is TRBJ2-7; a possible D gene is TRBD2 (6 bases). Germline V lookup: CDR1 SEHNR, CDR2 FQNEAQ (reference sequence). This CDR3 has 13 residues. The V end was cut by 8 bases, the J end by 11 bases, with 22 bases between. The CDR3 bases are TGTGCCAGCCGGGGAGGCGGACCTACCGGGGAGTACTTC. Encoded protein: CASRGGGPTGEYF.

The V call is TRBV7-2, the J call TRBJ1-2, with D perhaps TRBD1 (6 bases). The V end lost 3 bases, the J end lost 6 bases, and 11 bases lay between the germline ends. The CDR3 sequence is 13 residues long. CDR1 and CDR2 from the germline V gene are SGHTA and FQGNSA. The DNA for the CDR3 is TGTGCCAGCAGCTTGCCGGGGGCGAATGGCTACACCTTC. It specifies CASSLPGANGYTF.

Details on this clonotype: At one end the junction does not follow the germline gene, possibly because of a read error. V is TRBV23-1 and J is TRBJ1-5; 7 bases map to TRBD1. TRBV23-1 falls under the ORF class, with uncertain function. This CDR3 contains 15 residues. CDR3 in amino acids: CASLPQGDSNQPQHF. CDR3 nucleotides: TGCGCCAGCCTTCCCCAGGGGGACAGTAATCAACCCCAGCATTTT.

This clonotype has a single count. The chain has TRBV27 and TRBJ2-3; 11 nucleotides line up with TRBD2. Trimming took 3 bases from V and 1 from J; bases not matched to a gene: 9. The length of the CDR3 is 18 residues. Germline V lookup: CDR1 MNHEY, CDR2 SMNVEV (reference sequence). The CDR3 here is CASSFLAGGRRGTDTQYF. In DNA form, the CDR3 reads TGTGCCAGCAGTTTTTTAGCGGGGGGGCGAAGGGGCACAGATACGCAGTATTTT.

This chain connects TRBV7-2 to TRBJ2-7; D may be TRBD1 (6 bases). The CDR3 has 14 amino acids. Trimming pared 0 bases from V and 7 bases from J, leaving 13 bases between. From germline, CDR1 is SGHTA and CDR2 FQGNSA. The DNA of the CDR3 is TGTGCCAGCAGCTTAGCGTTTGTAGGGGGAGAGCAGTACTTC. Protein sequence: CASSLAFVGGEQYF.

The table lists this clonotype with many counts. This sequence joins TRBV5-1 and TRBJ2-3; TRBD2 might be the D (6 bases). Trimming left V 2 bases short and J 2 bases short, with 9 bases between. Germline V gives CDR1 SGHRS, CDR2 YFSETQ. This CDR3 has 14 amino acids. This CDR3 is CASSFGGLTDTQYF. The CDR3 nucleotides are TGCGCCAGCAGCTTTGGGGGACTCACAGATACGCAGTATTTT.

A few counts support this clonotype. V and J are TRBV18 and TRBJ1-6; TRBD1 aligns across 11 bases. The CDR3 sequence is 16 residues long. Germline CDR1 is KGHSH and CDR2 is LQKENI. Trimming at V came to 2 bases and at J to 8 bases, leaving 5 bases not matched to a gene. The CDR3 sequence: CASSPIMGQGDSPLHF. The CDR3 bases are TGTGCCAGCTCACCAATAATGGGACAGGGGGATTCACCCCTCCACTTT.

Notes on this clonotype: The junction departs from the called germline gene at one end, perhaps through a read error. The rearrangement uses TRBV6-5 and TRBJ2-6; weak D call: TRBD1 (5 bases). The germline gives CDR1 MNHEY, CDR2 SVGAGI. The CDR3 contains 12 residues. DNA of the CDR3: TGTGCCAGCGGGCGTGGGGCCAACGTCCGGACTTTC. Its translation is CASGRGANVRTF.

The gene calls are TRBV6-4 and TRBJ1-5; TRBD1 is a possible D gene (6 bases). V lost 3 bases and J lost 0, with 15 bases in between. Germline V CDR1 and CDR2: MRHNA, SNTAGT. The CDR3 consists of 17 residues. The CDR3, as DNA: TGTGCCAGCAGTGATTCGACAGGCAGAGATAGCAATCAGCCCCAGCATTTT. It specifies CASSDSTGRDSNQPQHF.

Many counts were recorded for this clonotype. The rearrangement uses TRBV20-1 and TRBJ2-7, with D possibly TRBD2 on 5 matching bases. Germline CDR1 DFQATT, CDR2 SNEGSKA (reference sequence). CDR3 length: 10 residues. V was pared by 5 bases and J by 3 bases, with 5 bases between. The chain's CDR3 is CSAGGYEQYF. The CDR3 DNA reads as TGCAGTGCTGGAGGCTACGAGCAGTACTTC.

This clonotype has at least ten counts. The chain uses TRBV24-1 and TRBJ2-1; D is uncertain. This CDR3 spans 12 amino acids. The germline V gene encodes CDR1 KGHDR and CDR2 SFDVKD. With 6 bases removed from V and 12 bases from J, the gap between germline ends came to 14 bases. The CDR3 nucleotides are TGTGCCACCAGTAGCGCGGAGCCCAGGCAGTTCTTC. Its translation: CATSSAEPRQFF.

This clonotype has a count of ten or more. This chain links TRBV6-5 with TRBJ1-5; D might be TRBD1 (5 bases). Trimming took 5 bases from V and 5 from J, leaving 10 bases between them. Germline CDR1 MNHEY, CDR2 SVGAGI. The CDR3 contains 13 residues. CDR3 DNA sequence: TGTGCCAGCAGTAGGGGTAGGGATCAGCCCCAGCATTTT. This codes for CASSRGRDQPQHF.